Reported below is one TCR beta chain. What it binds is not known. This entry comes from a study of STAT5B mutations in CD4+ large granular lymphocyte leukemia. Original methodology: Lowest detectable productive clonotype frequency was 2.59 x 10-5. Assay: immunoSEQ multiplex PCR; the TCRdb copy retains only in-frame clones and omits some. V and J calls and clone size are copied from that table; D and trimming were computed from the DNA. The data show about 30,000 clones, roughly 84% seen once. The CDR3 loop spans 16 amino acids. Notes on the study in general: TRBV06-family usage was enriched in top patient clones (8/27) versus controls (2/35). No patients shared main leukemic clonotypes, though less than 30% appeared at low frequency elsewhere.

The chain couples TRBV21-1 to TRBJ1-5. TRBV21-1 is a pseudogene segment. The receptor's source is a human donor in good health. Sequenced material: CD4+ T cells from blood buffy coats. The CDR3 region is CASSKARRGGNQPQHF. CDR3 bases: TGTGCCAGCAGCAAAGCTAGAAGGGGGGGCAATCAGCCCCAGCATTTT.